One and the same sample provided the 32 T cell receptor beta chains below, sequenced in a study of blood T cell repertoires in COVID-19. Profiling relied on immunoSEQ multiplex PCR, and the TCRdb table lists in-frame clones only, not all of them. Seen here are about 210,000 clones, over 75% observed once, and the top ten hold less than 6.5%. The material sequenced was peripheral blood. The origin of the receptors is a man over 45 with COVID-19, enrolled during active disease.

The chain joins TRBV7-2 to TRBJ2-4; 8 bases match TRBD2. Germline lookup yields CDR1 SGHTA and CDR2 FQGNSA. V was clipped by 1 base and J by 5 bases; unmatched bases: 4. The CDR3 has 15 residues. CDR3 in amino acids: CASSLGRGAQNIQYF. CDR3 coding DNA: TGTGCCAGCAGCTTAGGGCGGGGGGCTCAAAACATTCAGTACTTC.

This chain joins TRBV28 and TRBJ1-1; the match to TRBD1 covers 9 bases. In germline, CDR1 is MDHEN, CDR2 SYDVKM. This CDR3 contains 17 residues. Losses at the gene ends were 7 bases for V and 5 bases for J; bases not matched to a gene: 17. CDR3 DNA sequence: TGTGCCAGCACCCCACCTCTCGGGACAGGGTTTAATACTGAAGCTTTCTTT. Its protein product is CASTPPLGTGFNTEAFF.

This chain uses TRBV27 with TRBJ1-1, with TRBD1 matching over 8 bases. The CDR3 spans 16 residues. J gave up 4 bases and V 4 bases, and 11 bases lay outside the gene matches. Germline values: CDR1 MNHEY, CDR2 SMNVEV (reference sequence). CDR3 region: CASSSPLGTGTTEAFF. DNA for the CDR3: TGTGCCAGCAGTTCACCCCTTGGGACAGGTACCACTGAAGCTTTCTTT.

This chain links TRBV14 with TRBJ2-7; 7 bases match TRBD2. Losses at the gene ends were 4 bases for V and 7 bases for J; bases not matched to a gene: 13. The V gene's germline CDR1 is SGHDN and CDR2 FVKESK. The CDR3 has 15 amino acids. The DNA of the CDR3 is TGTGCCAGCAGCCTTTTTGACGGCGTCGGGGGGGAGCAGTACTTC. It translates to CASSLFDGVGGEQYF.

This clone was seen at least ten times. The chain is built from TRBV4-1 and TRBJ2-3; the D gene is possibly TRBD2 (5 bases). V was shortened by 3 bases and J by 1 base, with 14 bases between the two germline ends. The CDR3 consists of 16 residues. Germline V gives CDR1 MGHRA, CDR2 YSYEKL. In DNA form, the CDR3 reads TGCGCCAGCAGCCACAGTCCCTCGGAGGGCACAGATACGCAGTATTTT. It is translated as CASSHSPSEGTDTQYF.

For this clone: Since the CDR3 does not end with the conserved phenylalanine or tryptophan, this likely comes from a read error. The limits of the CDR3 on the DNA are not certain, so only TCRdb's listed CDR3 is given. The chain combines TRBV19 with TRBJ1-2; the table calls TRBD1, which could not be checked here. The CDR3 contains 10 residues when both ends are counted. Looked up from germline, CDR1 is LNHDA and CDR2 is SQIVND (reference sequence). This CDR3 reads CAKSSPDRAL.

The CDR3 nucleotides are TGTGCCAGCGTTAGGGGACAGGGAGTCCCCGGGGAGCTGTTTTTT. This translates into CASVRGQGVPGELFF. The chain joins TRBV2 to TRBJ2-2; TRBD1 aligns across 9 bases. Germline V gene sequence: CDR1 SNHLY, CDR2 FYNNEI. With 8 bases clipped from V and 6 bases from J, the junction kept 10 bases outside the gene matches. The CDR3 sequence is 15 residues long.

The CDR3 coding sequence is TGTGCCACCGCGGGACAGGGGGGCAATCAGCCCCAGCATTTT. Translation: CATAGQGGNQPQHF. The rearrangement uses TRBV10-3 and TRBJ1-5, with TRBD1 identical over 11 bases. Germline values: CDR1 ENHRY, CDR2 SYGVKD. The CDR3 totals 14 residues. V lost 10 bases and J lost 2; bases outside the gene matches: 4.

There are a few counts of this clone. The chain combines TRBV7-9 with TRBJ1-2, with 9 bases that match TRBD1. Losses at the gene ends were 3 bases for V and 2 bases for J; bases not matched to a gene: 4. The CDR3 runs 15 residues. Germline-derived CDR1 and CDR2 are SEHNR and FQNEAQ (reference sequence). The CDR3 bases are TGTGCCAGCAGCTTCGGACAGGGGACAAACTATGGCTACACCTTC. Its translation: CASSFGQGTNYGYTF.

About this clone itself: The sample has other DNA sequences that encode this CDR3 too. V and J are TRBV7-2 and TRBJ2-5; the D gene is possibly TRBD1 (5 bases). This CDR3 is 13 amino acids long. Germline V CDR1 and CDR2: SGHTA, FQGNSA. V was cut by 1 base and J by 5 bases, with 8 bases left in between. This CDR3 reads CASSLDRKETQYF. The CDR3 bases are TGTGCCAGCAGCTTAGACAGGAAGGAGACCCAGTACTTC.

CDR3: CASSSLQRITLPSSGEQYF. As DNA, the CDR3 is TGTGCCAGCAGTTCCCTCCAGAGGATCACACTACCATCTTCGGGTGAGCAGTACTTC. This chain connects TRBV6-2 or TRBV6-3 to TRBJ2-7; unclear D gene. V lost 4 bases, J lost 7 bases, and 32 bases lay in between. The germline V gene encodes CDR1 MNHEY and CDR2 SVGEGT. This CDR3 is built from 19 residues.

V usage is TRBV5-1 and J usage is TRBJ2-3; D gene ambiguous. With 2 bases removed from V and 5 bases from J, the gap between germline ends came to 9 bases. Germline loops: CDR1 SGHRS, CDR2 YFSETQ. The CDR3 consists of 13 residues. CDR3 sequence: CASSFNSLDTQYF. CDR3 DNA: TGCGCCAGCAGCTTTAACAGCTTAGATACGCAGTATTTT.

This chain uses TRBV5-5 with TRBJ1-5; D is unresolved. Germline CDR1 SGHKS, CDR2 YYEKEE (reference sequence). There are 15 residues in the CDR3. V lost 2 bases and J lost 0, with 9 bases in between. The CDR3 sequence is CASSFLAYSNQPQHF. The DNA of the CDR3 is TGTGCCAGCAGCTTTCTAGCGTATAGCAATCAGCCCCAGCATTTT.

The genes are TRBV3-1 (or the pseudogene TRBV3-2) and TRBJ1-5; TRBD1 is a possible D gene (6 bases). This CDR3 contains 15 residues. Germline CDR1 LGHDT, CDR2 YNNKEL (reference sequence). The V gene lost 1 base and the J gene lost 5 bases, with 12 bases spanning the gap. The CDR3 protein is CASSQGTETHQPQHF. The CDR3 region has the DNA TGTGCCAGCAGCCAAGGGACAGAGACCCATCAGCCCCAGCATTTT.

The rearrangement uses TRBV5-1 and TRBJ2-3; 11 bases are a match to TRBD1. Germline lookup yields CDR1 SGHRS and CDR2 YFSETQ. CDR3 length: 15 amino acids. After removal of 4 bases from V and 1 base from J, the junction contained 2 bases not matched to a gene. The CDR3 DNA follows: TGCGCCAGCAGCAGGGGACAGGGGGGCACAGATACGCAGTATTTT. Translation: CASSRGQGGTDTQYF.

The chain uses TRBV28 and TRBJ1-5, with D maybe TRBD1 (6 bases). The CDR3 runs 19 residues. Trimming pared 1 base from V and 1 base from J, leaving 20 bases between. Looked up from germline, CDR1 is MDHEN and CDR2 is SYDVKM. The CDR3: CASSLLVWLGDKSNQPQHF. CDR3 sequence (DNA): TGTGCCAGCAGTTTATTAGTCTGGTTGGGGGACAAAAGCAATCAGCCCCAGCATTTT.

The V call is TRBV2, the J call TRBJ1-2, with D perhaps matching TRBD1 (5 bases). The CDR3 loop spans 15 amino acids. V was shortened by 5 bases and J by 2 bases, with 15 bases between the two germline ends. The germline CDR1 and CDR2 sequences are SNHLY and FYNNEI. CDR3 residues: CASSRQLGSNYGYTF. CDR3 in DNA: TGTGCCAGCAGTCGACAGTTAGGATCGAACTATGGCTACACCTTC. Complete variable domain (other parts from reference TRBV2 and TRBJ1-2): EPEVTQTPSHQVTQMGQEVILRCVPISNHLYFYWYRQILGQKVEFLVSFYNNEISEKSEIFDDQFSVERPDGSNFTLKIRSTKLEDSAMYFCASSRQLGSNYGYTFGSGTRLTVV.

In this sample, this clone turned up once. V gene TRBV20-1 combines with J gene TRBJ2-7, with TRBD2 matching over 10 bases. This CDR3 is built from 14 residues. Unmatched junction bases numbered 4, after V lost 3 bases and J lost 2 bases. Germline V CDR1 and CDR2: DFQATT, SNEGSKA (reference sequence). The CDR3: CSASSTSGTYEQYF. CDR3 coding DNA: TGCAGTGCTAGTTCTACTAGCGGGACCTACGAGCAGTACTTC.

The chain carries TRBV9 and TRBJ2-2; 9 bases align to TRBD2. The CDR3 consists of 15 residues. Germline trimming cut 3 bases from V and 5 bases from J; bases unmatched to any gene: 5. The V gene's germline CDR1 is SGDLS and CDR2 YYNGEE. The CDR3 sequence: CASSASAGGTGELFF. As DNA, the CDR3 is TGTGCCAGCAGCGCCTCAGCGGGGGGAACCGGGGAGCTGTTTTTT.

The chain carries TRBV4-3 and TRBJ1-6, with D unresolved. The CDR3 spans 16 residues. Trimming pared 0 bases from V and 8 bases from J, leaving 14 bases between. Germline V lookup: CDR1 LGHNA, CDR2 YSLEER. The CDR3 DNA sequence: TGCGCCAGCAGCCAAGAATCACTTCCCCGGGATTCACCCCTCCACTTT. This codes for CASSQESLPRDSPLHF.

This clone was seen just once. This sequence joins TRBV2 and TRBJ1-1; D is possibly TRBD1 (6 bases). Germline V CDR1 and CDR2: SNHLY, FYNNEI. Trimming removed 7 bases from V and 4 bases from J, with 13 bases in between. This CDR3 comprises 13 residues. CDR3 DNA: TGTGCCAGCAACAGGGATGGAGGCACTGAAGCTTTCTTT. It specifies CASNRDGGTEAFF.

The V and J genes are TRBV6-6 and TRBJ2-3; no firm D call. This CDR3 spans 11 amino acids. With 10 bases removed from V and 6 bases from J, the gap between germline ends came to 11 bases. Per the germline V gene, CDR1 is MNHNY and CDR2 is SVGAGI (reference sequence). CDR3 loop: CATSPRDTQYF. The CDR3 DNA is TGTGCCACCTCACCGCGGGATACGCAGTATTTT.

A remark on this clone: Other DNA sequences from this sample encode an identical CDR3 as well. The chain is built from TRBV5-1 and TRBJ2-3; 9 bases map to TRBD1. The junction had 5 bases not matched to a gene; V was cut back by 4 bases and J by 2 bases. Per the germline V gene, CDR1 is SGHRS and CDR2 is YFSETQ. The CDR3 has 15 residues. The chain's CDR3 is CASSLGQGHTDTQYF. The CDR3 DNA is TGCGCCAGCAGCCTGGGACAGGGACACACAGATACGCAGTATTTT.

The chain uses TRBV6-5 and TRBJ1-1; TRBD1 matches at 9 bases. V lost 6 bases, J lost 3 bases, and 5 bases stayed unmatched. From germline, CDR1 is MNHEY and CDR2 SVGAGI. The CDR3 covers 14 residues. The CDR3 reads CASRAQGAHTEAFF. CDR3 bases: TGTGCCAGCAGAGCACAGGGGGCGCACACTGAAGCTTTCTTT.

This chain connects TRBV19 to TRBJ2-2, with 10 positions matching TRBD1. The V segment lost 3 bases and the J segment 4 bases; nucleotides outside the gene matches: 5. CDR3 length: 16 amino acids. Per germline, CDR1 LNHDA and CDR2 SQIVND (reference sequence). The CDR3 DNA reads as TGTGCCAGTAGTATCCGAGACAGGGGGCTCACCGGGGAGCTGTTTTTT. It translates to CASSIRDRGLTGELFF.

The V gene is TRBV2, the J gene TRBJ1-5; D gene ambiguous. V gave up 8 bases and J gave up 0 bases, with 11 bases separating them. CDR1 SNHLY and CDR2 FYNNEI come from the germline V gene. CDR3 size: 14 residues. The CDR3 is CASQSLHSNQPQHF. The CDR3, as DNA: TGTGCCAGCCAGTCGCTGCATAGCAATCAGCCCCAGCATTTT.

The rearrangement links TRBV11-3 to TRBJ2-5; D perhaps matches TRBD1 (7 bases). Between the trimmed V and J ends, which lost 3 bases and 3 bases, there was a span of 14 bases. The CDR3 extends over 15 amino acids. The germline V gene encodes CDR1 SGHNT and CDR2 YENEEA. CDR3 loop: CASSLSGGKEETQYF. For the CDR3, the DNA is TGTGCCAGCAGCTTGTCAGGGGGGAAAGAAGAGACCCAGTACTTC.

V is TRBV10-2 and J is TRBJ1-6; D is ambiguous. CDR1 WSHSY and CDR2 SAAADI come from the germline V gene. CDR3 length equals 16 residues. V was trimmed by 0 bases and J by 7 bases, leaving 13 bases between them. The CDR3 DNA follows: TGCGCCAGCAGTGAGTCTGGGAGGGCGGGGAATTCACCCCTCCACTTT. Translated: CASSESGRAGNSPLHF.

The V and J genes are TRBV5-6 and TRBJ2-5; D unclear. The CDR3 totals 14 residues. Germline assignment: CDR1 SGHDT and CDR2 YYEEEE. V lost 0 bases to trimming and J lost 5 bases, with 11 bases between them. CDR3: CASSLDHLRETQYF. CDR3 nucleotide sequence: TGTGCCAGCAGCTTGGACCACCTGAGGGAGACCCAGTACTTC.

This clone has a single count. The V call is TRBV13, the J call TRBJ2-5; D perhaps matches TRBD1 (6 bases). V lost 5 bases and J lost 2, with 9 bases in between. The CDR3 totals 13 residues. Germline V gives CDR1 PRHDT, CDR2 FYEKMQ (reference sequence). The CDR3 loop is CASSPRGQETQYF. The DNA of the CDR3 is TGTGCCAGCAGCCCCAGGGGTCAAGAGACCCAGTACTTC.

With respect to this clone: Additional DNA sequences in this sample encode the identical CDR3. The chain links TRBV18 to TRBJ2-7; TRBD1 matches at 7 bases. After removal of 3 bases from V and 0 bases from J, the junction contained 2 bases not matched to a gene. Germline CDR1 KGHSH, CDR2 LQKENI. The CDR3 has 14 amino acids. The CDR3 bases are TGTGCCAGCTCACCCCGGGACAGCTCCTACGAGCAGTACTTC. Its protein product is CASSPRDSSYEQYF.

The chain's CDR3 is CSVRTGDETF. The CDR3 DNA follows: TGCAGCGTTAGGACAGGGGATGAAACCTTC. This sequence joins TRBV29-1 and TRBJ1-2; 9 bases map to TRBD1. This CDR3 has 10 residues. Germline trimming cut 5 bases from V and 14 bases from J; bases unmatched to any gene: 6. The germline V gene encodes CDR1 SQVTM and CDR2 ANQGSEA.